This T cell receptor (beta chain) was identified in a study of T cell repertoires in cytomegalovirus infection. Overall study context: Use of recently identified HLA-C-restricted and well-studied HLA-B-restricted CMV epitopes was part of the study. Public TCR beta signatures provided an indication of both CMV infection and a matching HLA type. Study results and caveats: It was HLA-C-restricted CMV-specific TCR beta clonotypes that dominated the response ex vivo.

In regard to this clonotype: The antigen is unknown.

The CDR3 consists of 16 residues. V was clipped by 0 bases and J by 1 base, with 13 bases between them. CDR1 and CDR2 from the germline V gene are MNHEY and SVGAGI. TCRdb ran MiXCR on the reads and lists one entry per CDR3 protein. The repertoire holds 650,000 to 900,000 distinct CDR3 sequences, with roughly 29% as singletons. The sample in question was cultured CD8+ T cells from PBMCs, obtained from culture after CMV antigen stimulation. J is TRBJ2-7 and V is TRBV6-5; maybe TRBD1 (7 bases). This clonotype originated in a human donor in good health (CMV status not recorded). Some clones in this sample may be carry-over from other donors' samples. The CDR3 nucleotides are TGTGCCAGCAGTTACTCACAGACAGGGAGGTCCTACGAGCAGTACTTC. Translation: CASSYSQTGRSYEQYF.